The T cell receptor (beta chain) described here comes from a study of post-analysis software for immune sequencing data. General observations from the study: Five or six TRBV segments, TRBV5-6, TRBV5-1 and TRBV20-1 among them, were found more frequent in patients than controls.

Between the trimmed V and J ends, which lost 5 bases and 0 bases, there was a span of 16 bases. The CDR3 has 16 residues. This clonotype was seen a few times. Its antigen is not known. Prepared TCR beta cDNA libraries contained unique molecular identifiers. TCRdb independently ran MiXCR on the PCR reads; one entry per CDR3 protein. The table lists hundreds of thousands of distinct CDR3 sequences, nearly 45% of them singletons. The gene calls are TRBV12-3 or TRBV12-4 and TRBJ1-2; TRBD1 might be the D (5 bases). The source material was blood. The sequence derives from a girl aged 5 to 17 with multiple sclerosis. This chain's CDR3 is CASSPNMQGANYGYTF. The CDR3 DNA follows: TGTGCCAGCAGTCCCAATATGCAGGGCGCTAACTATGGCTACACCTTC.